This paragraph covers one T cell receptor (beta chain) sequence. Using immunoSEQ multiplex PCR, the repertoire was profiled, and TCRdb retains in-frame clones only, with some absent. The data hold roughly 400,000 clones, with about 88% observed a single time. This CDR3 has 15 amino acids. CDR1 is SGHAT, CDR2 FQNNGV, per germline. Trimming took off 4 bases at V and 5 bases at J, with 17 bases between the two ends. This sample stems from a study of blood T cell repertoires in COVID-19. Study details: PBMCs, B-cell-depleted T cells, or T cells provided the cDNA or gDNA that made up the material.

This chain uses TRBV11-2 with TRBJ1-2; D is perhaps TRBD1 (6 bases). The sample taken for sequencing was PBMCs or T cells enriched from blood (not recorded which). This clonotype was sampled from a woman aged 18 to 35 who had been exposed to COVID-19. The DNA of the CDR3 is TGTGCCAGCAGCTCCCGCTATGAAGGGGGATATGGCTACACCTTC. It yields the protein CASSSRYEGGYGYTF. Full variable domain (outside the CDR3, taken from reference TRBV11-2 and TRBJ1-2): EAGVAQSPRYKIIEKRQSVAFWCNPISGHATLYWYQQILGQGPKLLIQFQNNGVVDDSQLPKDRFSAERLKGVDSTLKIQPAKLEDSAVYLCASSSRYEGGYGYTFGSGTRLTVV.